This T cell receptor beta chain emerged from a study of shared clonotypes between healthy human individuals. This CDR3 has 14 residues. Trimming removed 3 bases from V and 6 bases from J; junction bases left unmatched: 7. Germline assignment: CDR1 MNHEY and CDR2 SVGAGI. Turning to this clone: Its matching antigen is unknown.

CD45RO-negative CD8 cells positively selected for CCR7 made up the naive population, which excluded terminally differentiated effector memory CD45RA+ cells. Sequencing used immunoSEQ multiplex PCR; TCRdb keeps in-frame clones, though not all of them. The table has roughly 2,000,000 clones, just under 95% seen once. General observations from the study: Clonotypes shared by all four sorted-subset donors had higher generation probabilities than non-shared clonotypes.

Sequenced material: naive CD8+ T cells sorted from blood. The chain joins TRBV6-5 to TRBJ2-5; 7 bases agree with TRBD2. The source is a man aged 18 to 29 in good health. This chain's CDR3 is CASSYGGSGKTQYF. DNA for the CDR3: TGTGCCAGCAGTTATGGCGGGAGTGGTAAGACCCAGTACTTC.